The source of this TCR beta chain is a study of T cells in Graves' hyperthyroidism and ophthalmopathy. RNA transcripts gave rise to amplified TCR beta CDR3 regions. During a first-round RT-PCR of the TCR CDR3, the HTBI primer set was used. One entry per CDR3 protein, called by TCRdb with MiXCR from the multiplex PCR reads. The sample comprises hundreds of thousands of distinct CDR3 sequences, about 18% of which are singletons, and approximately 40% rests with the top ten. The CDR3 has 17 amino acids. V was trimmed by 4 bases and J by 5 bases, leaving 21 bases between them. Germline V CDR1 and CDR2: LNHDA, SQIVND (reference sequence).

Specimen: blood. The chain employs TRBV19 and TRBJ2-1, with D maybe TRBD1 (5 bases). The clonotype comes from a middle-aged man with Graves' hyperthyroidism. In DNA form, the CDR3 reads TGTGCCAGTAGTACTCACTCCATAGGGGCCCTAAACAATGAGCAGTTCTTC. Translating it yields CASSTHSIGALNNEQFF.